The 27 T cell receptor beta chains reported below all come from one sample, sequenced in a study of blood T cell repertoires in COVID-19. Here immunoSEQ multiplex PCR was the method, and the copy in TCRdb shows in-frame clones only, minus some. Counted here are roughly 200,000 clones, around 80% occurring once; the ten biggest clones make up roughly 10%. Sequenced: peripheral blood. Receptor source: a woman of 80 years or more with COVID-19, enrolled during active disease.

The chain carries TRBV19 and TRBJ1-5, with unresolved D. CDR1 and CDR2 from the germline V gene are LNHDA and SQIVND (reference sequence). The V gene lost 1 base and the J gene lost 0 bases, with 10 bases spanning the gap. The CDR3 contains 16 residues. The CDR3 coding sequence is TGTGCCAGTAGTATAGTAGACTCCTATAGCAATCAGCCCCAGCATTTT. Amino acid sequence: CASSIVDSYSNQPQHF.

This chain links TRBV6-5 with TRBJ2-4; tentatively, D is TRBD1 (5 bases). This CDR3 is 15 amino acids long. Trimming took off 0 bases at V and 7 bases at J, with 13 bases between the two ends. Germline lookup yields CDR1 MNHEY and CDR2 SVGAGI. The CDR3 DNA is TGTGCCAGCAGTTACTCAGGAACAGGATTCAACATTCAGTACTTC. Its translation is CASSYSGTGFNIQYF.

The V and J genes are TRBV6-5 and TRBJ1-1; D is possibly TRBD1 (6 bases). From germline, CDR1 is MNHEY and CDR2 SVGAGI. Trimming removed 6 bases at V and 3 bases at J, with 14 bases between. This CDR3 has 14 residues. CDR3 protein: CASSGRGGDTEAFF. CDR3 nucleotides: TGTGCCAGCAGCGGGAGGGGGGGGGACACTGAAGCTTTCTTT.

The CDR3 nucleotides read TGTGCCAGCAGGGCCGGGACTAGCCTAATGAGCTCCTACGAGCAGTACTTC. Residues: CASRAGTSLMSSYEQYF. The rearrangement joins TRBV27 to TRBJ2-7; 9 bases are shared with TRBD2. This CDR3 comprises 17 residues. Germline V gene lookup returns CDR1 MNHEY and CDR2 SMNVEV (reference sequence). Trimming took 6 bases from V and 0 from J; bases not matched to a gene: 12.

The J gene is TRBJ1-1, the V gene TRBV9; tentative D call: TRBD1 (6 bases). CDR1 and CDR2 (germline): SGDLS, YYNGEE. V was clipped by 1 base and J by 0 bases, with 13 bases between them. The CDR3 is made up of 16 amino acids. The CDR3, as DNA: TGTGCCAGCAGCGTATCGGGGGGCTCCTTGAACACTGAAGCTTTCTTT. Translating it yields CASSVSGGSLNTEAFF.

This clone occurred a few times. The chain uses TRBV10-3 and TRBJ2-7; 12 nucleotides agree with TRBD2. Germline values: CDR1 ENHRY, CDR2 SYGVKD. This CDR3 is 16 amino acids long. The V gene end was trimmed by 10 bases and the J gene end by 0 bases; junction bases not matched to a gene: 10. For the CDR3, the DNA is TGTGCCACCACAACTACTAGCGGGAGGAGCTCCTACGAGCAGTACTTC. It codes for CATTTTSGRSSYEQYF.

The chain joins TRBV12-3 or TRBV12-4 to TRBJ2-1; maybe TRBD2 (6 bases). V was pared by 6 bases and J by 5 bases, with 11 bases between. The CDR3 loop spans 13 amino acids. CDR3 DNA sequence: TGTGCCAGCAGGGGGGGACCCAACAATGAGCAGTTCTTC. Translated, it gives CASRGGPNNEQFF.

The chain links TRBV18 to TRBJ1-2; possible D gene TRBD1, 5 bases. The CDR3 extends over 16 amino acids. Germline CDR1 and CDR2: KGHSH and LQKENI. V was pared by 6 bases and J by 4 bases, with 21 bases between. The CDR3 nucleotides are TGTGCCAGCTCCCGCGGGACCCAGACAAGGAGCTATGGCTACACCTTC. Protein: CASSRGTQTRSYGYTF.

V and J are TRBV6-5 and TRBJ2-1, with TRBD2 matching over 7 bases. Germline values: CDR1 MNHEY, CDR2 SVGAGI. The CDR3 length is 14 residues. Trimming cost V 5 bases and J 4 bases; bases outside gene matches: 5. This chain's CDR3 is CASSIQRDYNEQFF. In DNA, the CDR3 is TGTGCCAGCAGTATCCAGCGGGATTACAATGAGCAGTTCTTC.

The V gene is TRBV6-2 or TRBV6-3, the J gene TRBJ2-3; D not certain. V was clipped by 1 base and J by 0 bases, with 5 bases between them. The CDR3 runs 14 residues. Germline CDR1 reads MNHEY; CDR2 reads SVGEGT. The chain's CDR3 is CASSYWPSTDTQYF. CDR3 nucleotides: TGTGCCAGCAGTTACTGGCCCAGCACAGATACGCAGTATTTT.

V and J are TRBV3-1 (or the pseudogene TRBV3-2) and TRBJ2-3; D gene ambiguous. Germline values: CDR1 LGHDT, CDR2 YNNKEL (reference sequence). Trimming removed 2 bases from V and 3 bases from J, with 6 bases in between. The CDR3 contains 13 residues. The CDR3 here is CASSQKETDTQYF. The CDR3 bases are TGTGCCAGCAGCCAAAAAGAGACAGATACGCAGTATTTT.

The rearrangement uses TRBV20-1 and TRBJ2-7; tentative D call: TRBD2 (6 bases). V was shortened by 8 bases and J by 7 bases, with 15 bases between the two germline ends. Looked up from germline, CDR1 is DFQATT and CDR2 is SNEGSKA (reference sequence). The CDR3 is made up of 11 amino acids. The CDR3, as DNA: TGCAGTCCTGCAGGGACTCGGGAGCAGTACTTC. As protein: CSPAGTREQYF.

The genes are TRBV7-8 and TRBJ2-7, with D perhaps matching TRBD1 (5 bases). Between the trimmed V and J ends, which lost 0 bases and 0 bases, there was a span of 9 bases. This CDR3 spans 15 amino acids. The germline gives CDR1 SGHVS, CDR2 FQNEAQ. The CDR3 sequence is CASSLAGHFSYEQYF. In DNA, the CDR3 is TGTGCCAGCAGCTTAGCCGGACACTTCTCCTACGAGCAGTACTTC.

The V call is TRBV28, the J call TRBJ2-7, with 10 bases that match TRBD1. Losses at the gene ends were 7 bases for V and 3 bases for J; bases not matched to a gene: 6. The CDR3 runs 14 residues. Germline V lookup: CDR1 MDHEN, CDR2 SYDVKM. The CDR3 is CASIPGTGVYEQYF. CDR3 DNA sequence: TGTGCCAGCATACCCGGGACAGGGGTCTACGAGCAGTACTTC.

The chain carries TRBV7-9 and TRBJ2-6, with TRBD1 matching 8 bases. The junction had 10 bases not matched to a gene; V was cut back by 6 bases and J by 3 bases. Germline CDR1 and CDR2: SEHNR and FQNEAQ (reference sequence). The CDR3 consists of 17 residues. CDR3 protein: CASRADREFSGANVLTF. The DNA for the CDR3 is TGTGCCAGCAGGGCGGACAGGGAGTTCAGTGGGGCCAACGTCCTGACTTTC.

CDR3 loop: CASSLGQIYEQYF. The CDR3 DNA follows: TGTGCCAGCAGTCTGGGACAGATCTACGAGCAGTACTTC. The V gene is TRBV28, the J gene TRBJ2-7; 7 bases align to TRBD1. Germline-derived CDR1 and CDR2 are MDHEN and SYDVKM. Trimming at V came to 5 bases and at J to 3 bases, leaving 4 bases not matched to a gene. This CDR3 is 13 amino acids long.

V gene TRBV7-8 combines with J gene TRBJ2-1, with unresolved D. The V end lost 2 bases, the J end lost 1 base, and 9 bases lay between the germline ends. Germline CDR1 SGHVS, CDR2 FQNEAQ. The CDR3 runs to 15 residues. CDR3 protein: CASSLRLQSYNEQFF. The CDR3 coding sequence is TGTGCCAGCAGCTTAAGATTACAGTCCTACAATGAGCAGTTCTTC.

The chain combines TRBV14 with TRBJ2-2; a possible D gene is TRBD1 (6 bases). Germline CDR1 is SGHDN and CDR2 is FVKESK. Deletions cut 4 bases from V and 3 bases from J, with 18 bases between. The CDR3 length is 17 residues. The CDR3 spells CASSPFGGAYHTGELFF. The CDR3 region has the DNA TGTGCCAGCAGCCCTTTTGGGGGCGCGTATCACACCGGGGAGCTGTTTTTT.

The table lists this clone with a count of one. V gene TRBV25-1 combines with J gene TRBJ2-7; D gene unclear. The CDR3 runs 11 residues. CDR1 is MGHDK, CDR2 SYGVNS, per germline. The V end was cut by 5 bases, the J end by 4 bases, with 6 bases between. CDR3 in amino acids: CASSPNYEQYF. The CDR3 DNA is TGTGCCAGCAGTCCTAATTACGAGCAGTACTTC.

This clone was recorded a few times. The CDR3 DNA is TGTGCCAGCAGTGAGGCCCAGGGGACCGGGGAGCTGTTTTTT. Protein sequence: CASSEAQGTGELFF. The chain couples TRBV6-1 to TRBJ2-2, with D possibly TRBD1 on 6 matching bases. Germline V gene lookup returns CDR1 MNHNS and CDR2 SASEGT. The CDR3 totals 14 residues. V was trimmed by 3 bases and J by 5 bases, leaving 10 bases between them.

The rearrangement links TRBV18 to TRBJ2-3; TRBD1 matches at 9 bases. Germline assignment: CDR1 KGHSH and CDR2 LQKENI. Trimming cost V 6 bases and J 5 bases; bases outside gene matches: 15. This CDR3 region has 17 residues. CDR3 DNA: TGTGCCAGCTCGCCCGGCGACAGGGGGACTGTCCTAGATACGCAGTATTTT. It yields the protein CASSPGDRGTVLDTQYF.

The V gene is TRBV7-3, the J gene TRBJ1-2; 9 nucleotides match TRBD1. After removal of 5 bases from V and 4 bases from J, the junction contained 2 bases not matched to a gene. The CDR3 runs to 13 residues. Germline-derived CDR1 and CDR2 are SGHTA and FQGTGA. In nucleotides, the CDR3 is TGTGCCAGCAGCGCGGACAGGGGCTATGGCTACACCTTC. It translates to CASSADRGYGYTF. The whole variable domain, filled in from reference TRBV7-3 and TRBJ1-2, reads GAGVSQTPSNKVTEKGKYVELRCDPISGHTALYWYRQSLGQGPEFLIYFQGTGAADDSGLPNDRFFAVRPEGSVSTLKIQRTERGDSAVYLCASSADRGYGYTFGSGTRLTVV.

The chain has TRBV28 and TRBJ2-1; TRBD2 aligns across 12 bases. The CDR3 contains 14 residues. Germline CDR1 and CDR2: MDHEN and SYDVKM. The chain's CDR3 is CAAHTSGRSHEQFF. CDR3 nucleotide sequence: TGTGCGGCCCACACTAGCGGGAGGTCTCATGAGCAGTTCTTC.

This chain links TRBV7-9 with TRBJ2-7; weak D call: TRBD2 (6 bases). The CDR3 loop spans 14 amino acids. Germline-derived CDR1 and CDR2 are SEHNR and FQNEAQ (reference sequence). The V and J ends lost 1 base and 3 bases respectively, with 10 bases between them. CDR3 protein: CASSLGDWGYEQYF. Written as DNA, the CDR3 is TGTGCCAGCAGCTTAGGGGACTGGGGCTACGAGCAGTACTTC. The variable domain in full, with the rest retrieved from reference TRBV7-9 and TRBJ2-7, is DTGVSQNPRHKITKRGQNVTFRCDPISEHNRLYWYRQTLGQGPEFLTYFQNEAQLEKSRLLSDRFSAERPKGSFSTLEIQRTEQGDSAMYLCASSLGDWGYEQYFGPGTRLTVT.

The chain combines TRBV11-2 with TRBJ2-7; D unresolved. There are 14 residues in the CDR3. Germline V gives CDR1 SGHAT, CDR2 FQNNGV. V lost 3 bases and J lost 0, with 9 bases in between. The CDR3 is CASSFGSSSYEQYF. The CDR3 DNA reads TGTGCCAGCAGCTTCGGTAGCTCCTCCTACGAGCAGTACTTC. The variable domain in full, with the rest retrieved from reference TRBV11-2 and TRBJ2-7, is EAGVAQSPRYKIIEKRQSVAFWCNPISGHATLYWYQQILGQGPKLLIQFQNNGVVDDSQLPKDRFSAERLKGVDSTLKIQPAKLEDSAVYLCASSFGSSSYEQYFGPGTRLTVT.

This clone turned up a few times. The CDR3 sequence: CASSYDPGQFNSPLHF. For the CDR3, the DNA is TGTGCCAGCAGTTATGATCCGGGACAGTTTAATTCACCCCTCCACTTT. The gene calls are TRBV6-5 and TRBJ1-6; TRBD1 matches at 7 bases. V shed 3 bases, J shed 6 bases, and the junction held 8 bases outside the gene matches. CDR3 length equals 16 residues. Germline values: CDR1 MNHEY, CDR2 SVGAGI.

The J gene is TRBJ2-7, the V gene TRBV6-1; no clear D gene. The CDR3 is 13 amino acids. The germline V gene has CDR1 MNHNS and CDR2 SASEGT. V was shortened by 0 bases and J by 4 bases, with 7 bases between the two germline ends. The CDR3 reads CASSEAMTYEQYF. The CDR3 DNA reads TGTGCCAGCAGTGAAGCAATGACATACGAGCAGTACTTC.